This TCR beta chain was captured by sequencing in a study of T cell responses to AZD1222 COVID-19 vaccine. Whole-study results and caveats: Among those given AZD1222, only six were seropositive at baseline. Reports say nearly half of spike-specific TCRs go after unmutated variant regions. Repertoires were collected only later (after the peak T cell response had occurred).

The table came from immunoSEQ multiplex PCR; TCRdb's copy has only in-frame clones and leaves some out. The data show some 120,000 clones, with approximately 86% seen just once and 4.5% to 6.5% held by the top ten. On this clone: Antigen specificity is unknown.

The TCR originated in an adult who received the AZD1222 COVID-19 vaccine. The source was peripheral blood, collected 28 days after the second AZD1222 dose.

CDR3 residues: CASSGRETVNQPQHF. CDR3 in DNA: TGTGCCAGCAGTGGGCGGGAAACAGTTAATCAGCCCCAGCATTTT. This chain joins TRBV2 and TRBJ1-5, with no clear D. The CDR3 sequence is 15 residues long. Germline V CDR1 and CDR2: SNHLY, FYNNEI. V lost 4 bases and J lost 4, with 14 bases in between.